The 31 T cell receptor beta chains given below trace back to one sample, sequenced in a study of shared clonotypes between healthy human individuals (TCRdb year 2020). Libraries were made using the immunoSEQ multiplex PCR assay. TCRdb took this table from immuneACCESS and kept in-frame rearrangements with V and J called. Such tables lack part of the clones; where checked against another copy, unresolved V genes explain under half of the gap, and the rest is unexplained. The sample profile shows around 700,000 clones; approximately 75% of them were found once. The ten largest make up less than 2% of the sample. Sequenced: memory CD4+ T cells sorted from blood. The meaning of the sample's cell subset or site label: CD45RA-negative fraction. The origin of the receptors is a woman in her twenties or thirties in good health.

The chain links TRBV5-1 to TRBJ2-1; D call uncertain. V lost 6 bases to trimming and J lost 0 bases, with 13 bases between them. CDR1 is SGHRS, CDR2 YFSETQ, per germline. The CDR3 is made up of 15 amino acids. CDR3 in amino acids: CASTESLSSYNEQFF. The CDR3 region has the DNA TGCGCCAGCACGGAGAGCCTAAGCTCCTACAATGAGCAGTTCTTC.

As DNA, the CDR3 is TGTGCCAGCAGCTCCCTAGGGACAGGGGTCGAGCAGTACTTC. Translated, it gives CASSSLGTGVEQYF. The genes are TRBV11-2 and TRBJ2-7; TRBD1 agrees at 10 bases. In germline, CDR1 is SGHAT, CDR2 FQNNGV. The CDR3 is 14 residues long. J lost 6 bases, V lost 4 bases, and 6 bases had no gene match. Looking up the rest from reference TRBV11-2 and TRBJ2-7 gives the full variable domain: EAGVAQSPRYKIIEKRQSVAFWCNPISGHATLYWYQQILGQGPKLLIQFQNNGVVDDSQLPKDRFSAERLKGVDSTLKIQPAKLEDSAVYLCASSSLGTGVEQYFGPGTRLTVT.

This chain links TRBV29-1 with TRBJ2-5; TRBD2 matches 8 bases. The J call is doubtful: the DNA matches TRBJ2-7 better. Germline loops: CDR1 SQVTM, CDR2 ANQGSEA. The CDR3 has 13 amino acids. CDR3 in amino acids: CSVPGGPGYEQYF. The CDR3 DNA reads as TGCAGCGTTCCGGGGGGGCCTGGTTACGAGCAGTACTTC.

CDR3 DNA sequence: TGTGCCAGCAGACTAAACGACGACAGGTTCCGCATTTATGGCTACACCTTC. Its translation: CASRLNDDRFRIYGYTF. This sequence joins TRBV27 and TRBJ1-2, with a possible D match to TRBD1 (6 bases). Trimming pared 6 bases from V and 5 bases from J, leaving 25 bases between. Germline CDR1 is MNHEY and CDR2 is SMNVEV (reference sequence). The CDR3 loop spans 17 amino acids.

Note on this clone: This likely stems from a read error, as it lies one base from a far larger clone. The chain links TRBV4-1 to TRBJ1-5; D not certain. CDR3 size: 14 residues. CDR1 MGHRA and CDR2 YSYEKL come from the germline V gene. Here the CDR3 reads CASNQDPSNQPQHF. CDR3 coding DNA: TGCGCCAGCAACCAAGATCCGAGCAATCAGCCCCAGCATTTT.

The chain recombines TRBV2 with TRBJ1-1; D gene unclear. The CDR3 runs to 15 residues. CDR1 and CDR2 from the germline V gene are SNHLY and FYNNEI. V gave up 6 bases and J gave up 0 bases, with 14 bases separating them. For the CDR3, the DNA is TGTGCCAGCAGCGAGCTCGGGGTCATGAACACTGAAGCTTTCTTT. This gives the protein CASSELGVMNTEAFF.

A single count supports this clone. DNA for the CDR3: TGTGCCAGCAGCACACGACTTTTACTGGGACAGGGGGATGACGAGCAGTACTTC. Amino acids: CASSTRLLLGQGDDEQYF. This chain links TRBV28 with TRBJ2-7; 11 nucleotides line up with TRBD1. The J segment lost 5 bases and the V segment lost 6 bases, leaving 18 bases of the junction unmatched. The CDR3 is made up of 18 amino acids. Germline-derived CDR1 and CDR2 are MDHEN and SYDVKM.

In the case of this clone: Other DNA sequences of this sample code for an identical CDR3. This sequence joins TRBV2 and TRBJ1-5; weak D call: TRBD1 (5 bases). The CDR3 runs to 13 residues. CDR1 and CDR2 from the germline V gene are SNHLY and FYNNEI. V shed 6 bases and J shed 2 bases, with 8 bases lying between them. CDR3: CASRATGNQPQHF. CDR3 DNA sequence: TGTGCCAGCAGGGCGACAGGCAATCAGCCCCAGCATTTT.

Notes on this clone: A read error may be the cause here, since a much bigger clone is one base away. V and J are TRBV4-2 and TRBJ2-7; D is undetermined. V was clipped by 0 bases and J by 3 bases, with 6 bases between them. The CDR3 extends over 13 amino acids. Germline-derived CDR1 and CDR2 are LGHNA and YNFKEQ. CDR3 DNA: TGTGCCAGCAGCCAAGATTTGTTCTACGAGCAGTACTTC. Its translation is CASSQDLFYEQYF.

The J gene is TRBJ1-2, the V gene TRBV7-9; unclear D gene. CDR1 and CDR2 from the germline V gene are SEHNR and FQNEAQ (reference sequence). This CDR3 spans 13 amino acids. The ends were cut back, 5 bases at V and 4 bases at J, with 11 bases in the middle. The CDR3 DNA is TGTGCCAGCAGCCGTTCCAACGTCTATGGCTACACCTTC. Translation gives CASSRSNVYGYTF. The entire variable domain, with the rest obtained from reference TRBV7-9 and TRBJ1-2, is as follows: DTGVSQNPRHKITKRGQNVTFRCDPISEHNRLYWYRQTLGQGPEFLTYFQNEAQLEKSRLLSDRFSAERPKGSFSTLEIQRTEQGDSAMYLCASSRSNVYGYTFGSGTRLTVV.

The V call is TRBV27, the J call TRBJ1-2; D is uncertain. CDR1 and CDR2 (germline): MNHEY, SMNVEV (reference sequence). This CDR3 has 15 residues. V was pared by 6 bases and J by 5 bases, with 19 bases between. The CDR3 sequence is CASSAYGPTRYGYTF. CDR3 DNA: TGTGCCAGCAGCGCTTATGGACCCACCAGATATGGCTACACCTTC.

In DNA, the CDR3 is TGTGCCAGTAGTTCATTTGGGACAGGGTACAATGAGCAGTTCTTC. Translation: CASSSFGTGYNEQFF. This chain joins TRBV19 and TRBJ2-1, with 9 positions matching TRBD1. V was clipped by 5 bases and J by 4 bases; unmatched bases: 6. The germline CDR1 and CDR2 sequences are LNHDA and SQIVND (reference sequence). The CDR3 contains 15 residues.

The rearrangement links TRBV6-5 to TRBJ1-4; D gene uncertain. CDR3 length: 15 residues. Per the germline V gene, CDR1 is MNHEY and CDR2 is SVGAGI. V was clipped by 6 bases and J by 0 bases, with 11 bases between them. The CDR3 loop is CASRSADATNEKLFF. CDR3 in DNA: TGTGCCAGCAGGTCGGCTGACGCAACTAATGAAAAACTGTTTTTT.

The gene calls are TRBV18 and TRBJ2-2, with 8 bases identical to TRBD2. The CDR3 spans 17 residues. Germline CDR1 KGHSH, CDR2 LQKENI. V trimming: 3 bases; J trimming: 4 bases; junction bases outside the gene matches: 10. CDR3 nucleotide sequence: TGTGCCAGCTCACCTTTCATGGCCGGGAGGGGCACCGGGGAGCTGTTTTTT. This sequence encodes CASSPFMAGRGTGELFF.

The gene calls are TRBV28 and TRBJ2-3, with D perhaps matching TRBD1 (5 bases). The length of the CDR3 is 14 residues. V was clipped by 10 bases and J by 0 bases, with 14 bases between them. Germline V CDR1 and CDR2: MDHEN, SYDVKM. CDR3 coding DNA: TGTGCCATTTTGGGGCAGGGTAGCACAGATACGCAGTATTTT. Translated, it gives CAILGQGSTDTQYF. The whole variable domain, remainder taken from reference TRBV28 and TRBJ2-3, is DVKVTQSSRYLVKRTGEKVFLECVQDMDHENMFWYRQDPGLGLRLIYFSYDVKMKEKGDIPEGYSVSREKKERFSLILESASTNQTSMYLCAILGQGSTDTQYFGPGTRLTVL.

The chain uses TRBV19 and TRBJ2-5; no reliable D call. Between the trimmed V and J ends, which lost 8 bases and 5 bases, there was a span of 15 bases. CDR1 and CDR2 (germline): LNHDA, SQIVND (reference sequence). There are 13 residues in the CDR3. CDR3: CASGSTVVETQYF. The CDR3 DNA follows: TGTGCCAGTGGGTCCACGGTAGTCGAGACCCAGTACTTC.

The CDR3 bases are TGTGCCTGGACCTCCCGGTACGAGCAGTACTTC. It specifies CAWTSRYEQYF. This chain joins TRBV30 and TRBJ2-7, with D unresolved. The germline V and J ends were trimmed by 4 bases and 4 bases, with 8 bases remaining between them. In germline, CDR1 is GTSNPN, CDR2 SVGIG (reference sequence). The length of the CDR3 is 11 residues.

In its sample, this clone was seen many times. The rearrangement joins TRBV6-1 to TRBJ2-1; tentative D call: TRBD2 (5 bases). Trimming took off 4 bases at V and 5 bases at J, with 12 bases between the two ends. Germline-derived CDR1 and CDR2 are MNHNS and SASEGT. This CDR3 is built from 14 residues. CDR3 loop: CASSGGWVNNEQFF. The CDR3 DNA reads as TGTGCCAGCAGTGGAGGGTGGGTGAACAATGAGCAGTTCTTC.

On this clone: A far larger clone lies a single base away; this is likely a read error. The rearrangement joins TRBV4-1 to TRBJ1-5; no clear D. V lost 0 bases and J lost 1, with 4 bases in between. The CDR3 is 14 amino acids. Germline V CDR1 and CDR2: MGHRA, YSYEKL. DNA of the CDR3: TGCGCCAGCAGCCAAGAAGGGAGCAATCAGCCCCAGCATTTT. Translating gives CASSQEGSNQPQHF.

V is TRBV5-6 and J is TRBJ1-5; D is perhaps TRBD1 (5 bases). The CDR3 sequence is 16 residues long. In germline, CDR1 is SGHDT, CDR2 YYEEEE. The germline V and J ends were trimmed by 2 bases and 5 bases, with 17 bases remaining between them. CDR3 amino acids: CASSFRSTGFHQPQHF. CDR3 DNA: TGTGCCAGCAGCTTTAGGTCTACAGGATTTCATCAGCCCCAGCATTTT.

A single count supports this clone. The chain carries TRBV10-2 and TRBJ2-5; tentatively, D is TRBD2 (5 bases). The CDR3 sequence is 13 residues long. Per the germline V gene, CDR1 is WSHSY and CDR2 is SAAADI. V shed 3 bases and J shed 5 bases, with 10 bases lying between them. The CDR3 coding sequence is TGCGCCAGCAGTGATCTGATAGCGGAGACCCAGTACTTC. It encodes CASSDLIAETQYF.

The chain joins TRBV7-8 to TRBJ1-2; D is ambiguous. Deletions cut 1 base from V and 3 bases from J, with 9 bases between. CDR3 length: 14 amino acids. CDR1 is SGHVS and CDR2 is FQNEAQ in the germline V gene. This CDR3 is CASSLGIYDYGYTF. The CDR3 coding sequence is TGTGCCAGCAGCTTAGGGATCTATGACTATGGCTACACCTTC.

The chain combines TRBV5-5 with TRBJ2-5, with D tentatively TRBD1 or TRBD2 (6 bases each). The CDR3 length is 14 residues. CDR1 is SGHKS, CDR2 YYEKEE, per germline (reference sequence). The ends were cut back, 4 bases at V and 9 bases at J, with 19 bases in the middle. The CDR3 DNA reads TGTGCCAGCAGCCAGGACAGAGGGAGGAAGGCCCAGTACTTC. This codes for CASSQDRGRKAQYF. The full variable domain, in which reference TRBV5-5 and TRBJ2-5 provide the parts outside the CDR3, is DAGVTQSPTHLIKTRGQQVTLRCSPISGHKSVSWYQQVLGQGPQFIFQYYEKEERGRGNFPDRFSARQFPNYSSELNVNALLLGDSALYLCASSQDRGRKAQYFGPGTRLLVL.

V usage is TRBV6-6 and J usage is TRBJ2-2, with 7 positions matching TRBD2. The CDR3 is made up of 14 amino acids. Germline CDR1 MNHNY, CDR2 SVGAGI (reference sequence). The V and J ends lost 5 bases and 6 bases, in that order; junction bases with no gene match: 6. The CDR3 loop reads CASSPGTNSGELFF. DNA for the CDR3: TGTGCCAGCAGTCCCGGGACTAACTCCGGGGAGCTGTTTTTT.

V is TRBV2 and J is TRBJ1-5; TRBD1 agrees at 7 bases. The CDR3 has 13 amino acids. Germline V gene data show CDR1 as SNHLY and CDR2 as FYNNEI. V trimming: 6 bases; J trimming: 4 bases; junction bases outside the gene matches: 3. CDR3 in amino acids: CASSGTENQPQHF. In nucleotides, the CDR3 is TGTGCCAGCAGCGGGACAGAAAATCAGCCCCAGCATTTT.

With regard to this clone: This CDR3 is also generated by other DNA sequences in the sample. The V and J genes are TRBV5-1 and TRBJ1-3, with D perhaps TRBD1 (5 bases). The ends were cut back, 0 bases at V and 0 bases at J, with 7 bases in the middle. Per the germline V gene, CDR1 is SGHRS and CDR2 is YFSETQ. The CDR3 runs to 15 residues. In DNA form, the CDR3 reads TGCGCCAGCAGCTTGGCAGGGAGCTCTGGAAACACCATATATTTT. Amino acid sequence: CASSLAGSSGNTIYF.

The chain links TRBV6-5 to TRBJ2-1, with 7 bases fitting TRBD2. CDR1 is MNHEY, CDR2 SVGAGI, per germline. The ends lost 3 bases at V and 8 bases at J; junction bases unmatched: 10. The CDR3 has 15 amino acids. CDR3 residues: CASSYGGGNRDEQFF. For the CDR3, the DNA is TGTGCCAGCAGTTATGGGGGAGGGAATCGAGATGAGCAGTTCTTC.

This clone appeared a single time. The chain carries TRBV7-6 and TRBJ2-7; 7 bases align to TRBD2. The V and J ends lost 8 bases and 0 bases, in that order; junction bases with no gene match: 7. CDR3 length: 14 amino acids. CDR1 is SGHVS and CDR2 is FNYEAQ in the germline V gene. This chain's CDR3 is CASLRLADSYEQYF. DNA for the CDR3: TGTGCCAGCCTGAGGCTAGCGGACTCCTACGAGCAGTACTTC.

This rearrangement joins TRBV7-3 to TRBJ1-2; perhaps TRBD1 as D (5 bases). Germline V gives CDR1 SGHTA, CDR2 FQGTGA. The CDR3 runs 15 residues. Trimming left V 3 bases short and J 4 bases short, with 15 bases between. This chain's CDR3 is CASSLGGTVFYGYTF. The CDR3 nucleotides are TGTGCCAGCAGCTTGGGAGGGACTGTTTTCTATGGCTACACCTTC. The entire variable domain, with the rest obtained from reference TRBV7-3 and TRBJ1-2, is as follows: GAGVSQTPSNKVTEKGKYVELRCDPISGHTALYWYRQSLGQGPEFLIYFQGTGAADDSGLPNDRFFAVRPEGSVSTLKIQRTERGDSAVYLCASSLGGTVFYGYTFGSGTRLTVV.

This chain connects TRBV5-5 to TRBJ2-7; D remains unclear. Germline values: CDR1 SGHKS, CDR2 YYEKEE (reference sequence). V was cut by 4 bases and J by 3 bases, with 11 bases left in between. The CDR3 extends over 13 amino acids. CDR3 nucleotide sequence: TGTGCCAGCAGCGTCCCGGACCTCTACGAGCAGTACTTC. Translation: CASSVPDLYEQYF.

The V and J genes are TRBV9 and TRBJ2-1, with a tentative D call TRBD2 (5 bases). Germline lookup yields CDR1 SGDLS and CDR2 YYNGEE. Trimming removed 0 bases at V and 4 bases at J, with 11 bases between. This CDR3 is built from 15 residues. CDR3 DNA: TGTGCCAGCAGCGTAGGCCAGCGGAGATACAATGAGCAGTTCTTC. Protein sequence: CASSVGQRRYNEQFF. Drawing the rest from reference TRBV9 and TRBJ2-1, the complete variable domain is DSGVTQTPKHLITATGQRVTLRCSPRSGDLSVYWYQQSLDQGLQFLIQYYNGEERAKGNILERFSAQQFPDLHSELNLSSLELGDSALYFCASSVGQRRYNEQFFGPGTRLTVL.